Listed here are 11 T cell receptor beta chains from one sample, sequenced in a study of blood T cell repertoires in COVID-19. Only in-frame clones appear in the TCRdb table, and some are missing; sequencing was by immunoSEQ multiplex PCR. The sample lists about 330,000 clones, roughly 86% occurring once. Sequencing was carried out using PBMCs or T cells enriched from blood (not recorded which). These receptors originate from a woman in her 30s who had recovered from COVID-19.

This clone has just a few counts. The rearrangement links TRBV9 to TRBJ1-1, with D possibly TRBD1 on 5 matching bases. The germline CDR1 and CDR2 sequences are SGDLS and YYNGEE. This CDR3 spans 14 amino acids. With 0 bases removed from V and 1 base from J, the gap between germline ends came to 7 bases. The CDR3 is CASSVVQENTEAFF. The CDR3 bases are TGTGCCAGCAGCGTAGTACAGGAGAACACTGAAGCTTTCTTT.

The V and J genes are TRBV9 and TRBJ1-1; 8 bases agree with TRBD1. Unmatched junction bases numbered 7, after V lost 5 bases and J lost 1 base. Germline-derived CDR1 and CDR2 are SGDLS and YYNGEE. The CDR3 consists of 15 residues. CDR3 amino acids: CASSNSGTGNTEAFF. For the CDR3, the DNA is TGTGCCAGCAGTAACTCCGGGACAGGGAACACTGAAGCTTTCTTT.

The chain couples TRBV6-2 or TRBV6-3 to TRBJ1-4; D remains ambiguous. The CDR3 covers 15 residues. The germline CDR1 and CDR2 sequences are MNHEY and SVGEGT. The ends were cut back, 6 bases at V and 8 bases at J, with 19 bases in the middle. CDR3 nucleotide sequence: TGTGCCAGCAGCCCCGTAGCCTTCCGGCGGGAAAAACTGTTTTTT. Translating gives CASSPVAFRREKLFF.

This CDR3 reads CASSLAARGNYGYTF. The DNA for the CDR3 is TGCGCCAGCAGCTTGGCCGCCAGGGGTAACTATGGCTACACCTTC. This chain links TRBV5-1 with TRBJ1-2, with a weak D call TRBD1 (6 bases). Germline CDR1 and CDR2: SGHRS and YFSETQ. The V end lost 0 bases, the J end lost 1 base, and 10 bases lay between the germline ends. The CDR3 is 15 amino acids.

The chain couples TRBV24-1 to TRBJ2-5; D is perhaps TRBD2 (6 bases). This CDR3 has 12 residues. V lost 9 bases, J lost 1 base, and 8 bases lay in between. In germline, CDR1 is KGHDR, CDR2 SFDVKD. DNA of the CDR3: TGTGCCACCGGGGACTTCCAAGAGACCCAGTACTTC. Amino acids: CATGDFQETQYF.

The J gene is TRBJ2-1, the V gene TRBV24-1; D unclear. Germline V CDR1 and CDR2: KGHDR, SFDVKD. The CDR3 is 16 amino acids. Trimming stripped 0 bases from V and 5 bases from J, with 13 bases between. The CDR3 region is CATSDLKRGAHNEQFF. For the CDR3, the DNA is TGTGCCACCAGTGATTTGAAAAGAGGCGCCCACAATGAGCAGTTCTTC.

The chain uses TRBV19 and TRBJ2-5, with D possibly being TRBD1 (6 bases). The V gene lost 4 bases and the J gene lost 3 bases, with 21 bases spanning the gap. Germline CDR1 is LNHDA and CDR2 is SQIVND (reference sequence). CDR3 length: 17 amino acids. The CDR3 nucleotides read TGTGCCAGTAGTACCGGTTATCGGGACATAAGAAAAGAGACCCAGTACTTC. This sequence encodes CASSTGYRDIRKETQYF.

A note on this clone: The junction and the germline gene differ at one end; a read error may be behind it. The V and J genes are TRBV5-1 and TRBJ2-7, with 9 bases that match TRBD2. Germline V CDR1 and CDR2: SGHRS, YFSETQ. The CDR3 runs 15 residues. The CDR3 region has the DNA TGCGCCCGCAGCCGGCGGGGGGGAGGTCCGAACGAGCAGTACTTC. Protein sequence: CARSRRGGGPNEQYF.

The CDR3 DNA reads TGTGCCTGGAGTCTTGGGACAGGACAGCAGTTCTTC. Translating it yields CAWSLGTGQQFF. The V call is TRBV30, the J call TRBJ2-1, with 8 nucleotides matching TRBD1. V lost 2 bases to trimming and J lost 11 bases; unmatched junction nucleotides: 5. The CDR3 covers 12 residues. The germline gives CDR1 GTSNPN, CDR2 SVGIG (reference sequence).

The rearrangement links TRBV18 to TRBJ1-4; 7 nucleotides agree with TRBD1. V trimming: 1 base; J trimming: 3 bases; junction bases outside the gene matches: 5. The CDR3 extends over 16 amino acids. Looked up from germline, CDR1 is KGHSH and CDR2 is LQKENI. The chain's CDR3 is CASSPQKTGPNEKLFF. In nucleotides, the CDR3 is TGTGCCAGCTCACCACAAAAGACAGGGCCTAATGAAAAACTGTTTTTT.

The rearrangement uses TRBV5-4 and TRBJ2-5, with 7 bases fitting TRBD1. V shed 0 bases and J 5 bases; nucleotides not matched to a gene: 7. The CDR3 contains 15 residues. CDR1 SGHNT and CDR2 YYREEE come from the germline V gene (reference sequence). CDR3 coding DNA: TGTGCCAGCAGCTTGGACAGGGGACGGCGGGAGACCCAGTACTTC. Translation: CASSLDRGRRETQYF.